Sequencing of this T cell receptor beta chain was carried out in a study of blood T cell repertoires in COVID-19. Within the sample, this clone is medium-sized (0.01 to 0.1%). Germline CDR1 and CDR2: MNHEY and SVGAGI. Trimming cost V 6 bases and J 4 bases; bases outside gene matches: 8. CDR3 size: 14 residues. How the authors handled the data: Estimates of nucleated cell counts were drawn from the amplification of reference gene primers. Libraries were prepared by immunoSEQ multiplex PCR; TCRdb keeps only in-frame clonotypes and omits some of them. V, J and clone size were drawn from that table, and D and trimming were deduced from the DNA. The table lists 150,000 to 200,000 clones, 82% of them singletons.

This clonotype was obtained from a woman aged 25 to 39 with acute or convalescent COVID-19. The sample was peripheral blood. This chain links TRBV6-5 with TRBJ1-1; 7 positions agree with TRBD1. The CDR3 bases are TGTGCCAGCAGCATAGGGGGCTTGGCCACTGAAGCTTTCTTT. It codes for CASSIGGLATEAFF.